This is a list of T cell receptor beta chains from one sample in a study of blood T cell repertoires in COVID-19. TCRdb keeps only in-frame clones here, not all; method: immunoSEQ multiplex PCR. Counted here are over 200,000 clones, about 80% occurring once; the ten biggest clones make up under 5%. Material for sequencing was peripheral blood. The receptors were sampled from a man between 45 and 60 years old with active or convalescent COVID-19. Both conserved end residues are trimmed from each CDR3.

j_call	v_call	cdr3_aa
TRBJ1-2	TRBV9	ASSVGQDYGYT
TRBJ2-2	TRBV6-2/TRBV6-3	ASSYSPGSGAPGELF
TRBJ2-5	TRBV27	ASSAWGLIETQY
TRBJ1-1	TRBV24-1	ATSDAGVEAF
TRBJ2-7	TRBV2	ASSENSPSIYEQY
TRBJ2-5	TRBV9	ASSVSNRILRETQY
TRBJ1-1	TRBV5-5	ASSSEQGTTEAF
TRBJ2-1	TRBV7-9	ASSKTDYNEQF
TRBJ1-5	TRBV5-8	ASSYGVQGNQPQH
TRBJ2-3	TRBV7-2	ASSLGQGGTDTQY
TRBJ1-5	TRBV7-3	ASSLQGLSNQPQH
TRBJ2-1	TRBV11-2	ASRTSGGALPLYNEQF
TRBJ2-7	TRBV27	ASSLEVGQGEYEQY
TRBJ1-6	TRBV7-3	ASRGQGNSPLH
TRBJ1-4	TRBV12-5	ASGGGIRGKLF
TRBJ2-7	TRBV7-2	ASSLGQGAIYEQY
TRBJ1-1	TRBV28	ASSLTGGGTEAF
TRBJ2-3	TRBV18	ASSPPTSRTDTQY
TRBJ2-6	TRBV4-2	ASSQYGQGVISGANVLT
TRBJ2-7	TRBV18	ASSDGNLTDHEQY
TRBJ2-7	TRBV28	ASRPGLADYEQY
TRBJ1-4	TRBV9	ASSIQTRDRGGEKLF
TRBJ2-2	TRBV27	ASSWGGATGELF
TRBJ1-1	TRBV27	ASSSHRGALGTEAF
TRBJ1-6	TRBV19	ASSIRPTAPSPLH
TRBJ2-5	TRBV2	ASRRMLETQY
TRBJ1-4	TRBV30	AWSVQGDRAEKLF
TRBJ1-2	TRBV6-1	ASSPQTVNYGYT
TRBJ2-7	TRBV3-1/TRBV3-2	ASSRKGVSYEQY
TRBJ1-5	TRBV6-6	ASSYSGQGAGQPQH
TRBJ1-2	TRBV5-4	ASSSPGQGARGYT
TRBJ2-7	TRBV5-8	ASRRTGGLEQY
TRBJ1-4	TRBV11-2	ASSLVSGATSKKLF
TRBJ2-1	TRBV29-1	SVPGQGYNEQF
TRBJ2-2	TRBV9	ASSVVVNPGQGSGGELF
TRBJ1-1	TRBV6-5	ASRAGATEAF
TRBJ2-1	TRBV18	ASSPASGGSYNEQF
TRBJ2-7	TRBV5-4	ASSLAGRGSYEQY
TRBJ1-3	TRBV2	ASGGGTIY
TRBJ2-3	TRBV6-5	ASSPNLDTQY
TRBJ1-2	TRBV5-4	ASSGSTGVDYGYT
TRBJ1-2	TRBV7-2	ASSSTGVEYGYT
TRBJ2-3	TRBV7-3	ASSLRGSGGATDTQY
TRBJ1-3	TRBV4-2	ASSSLAAGTGNTIY
TRBJ1-4	TRBV12-3/TRBV12-4	ASNLGGNEKLF
TRBJ1-5	TRBV7-2	ASSLDRFSNQPQH
TRBJ1-5	TRBV7-4	AGTLRDRLQPQH